Here is one TCR beta chain with its context. Its antigen is as yet unknown. Donors had no recently reported acute infections or vaccinations and were HIV-negative. This sample is drawn from a study of shared clonotypes between healthy human individuals. Overall study context: A donor's plate count was three for CD4 naive and three for CD4 memory; CD8 naive had two and CD8 memory one.

Trimming cost V 4 bases and J 4 bases; bases outside gene matches: 17. The CDR3 has 18 amino acids. In germline, CDR1 is SGHNT, CDR2 YYREEE (reference sequence). Overall study findings and caveats: Clonotype sharing among donors was expected to depend on sequencing depth.

Libraries were prepared by immunoSEQ multiplex PCR; TCRdb keeps only in-frame clonotypes and omits some of them. The sample holds roughly 680,000 clones, 72% seen once. Sequencing input: memory CD4+ T cells sorted from blood. Noted subset: CD45RA-negative fraction. The source is a woman in her twenties or thirties in good health. This chain links TRBV5-4 with TRBJ2-1, with 7 bases that match TRBD1. In DNA, the CDR3 is TGTGCCAGCAGCCGGACCCCGGTGACAGGGAGTTTATACAATGAGCAGTTCTTC. Encoded protein: CASSRTPVTGSLYNEQFF.